This T cell receptor (beta chain) comes out of a study of HIV-infected patients and healthy controls. Study-wide results and caveats: Study cohorts differed slightly in age and sex, but this did not explain diversity differences.

cDNA was made from about 500 ng RNA using alpha and beta constant primers. Separate chain-specific third strand synthesis with multiplexing indices produced the alpha and beta libraries. Priming off the SP2 site generated the second strand. Two random hexamers, added before amplification and joined, formed each molecule's 12-nucleotide barcode. In TCRdb, the 5' RACE reads were re-called with MiXCR into one record per CDR3 protein. Of some 10,000 distinct CDR3 sequences in the sample, roughly 7% were seen once. All unsorted peripheral T cells were captured because whole blood was used without fractionation. This CDR3 has 15 amino acids. The germline gives CDR1 KGHSH, CDR2 LQKENI. The junction had 2 bases not matched to a gene; V was cut back by 1 base and J by 5 bases. This clonotype was seen ten or more times. Its antigen is as yet unknown.

The chain recombines TRBV18 with TRBJ1-6; 7 bases align to TRBD1. This TCR came from an adult with HIV infection. The sample was blood, taken before antiretroviral therapy. CDR3 amino acids: CASSPQGGDNSPLHF. As DNA, the CDR3 is TGTGCCAGCTCACCACAAGGGGGCGATAATTCACCCCTCCACTTT.